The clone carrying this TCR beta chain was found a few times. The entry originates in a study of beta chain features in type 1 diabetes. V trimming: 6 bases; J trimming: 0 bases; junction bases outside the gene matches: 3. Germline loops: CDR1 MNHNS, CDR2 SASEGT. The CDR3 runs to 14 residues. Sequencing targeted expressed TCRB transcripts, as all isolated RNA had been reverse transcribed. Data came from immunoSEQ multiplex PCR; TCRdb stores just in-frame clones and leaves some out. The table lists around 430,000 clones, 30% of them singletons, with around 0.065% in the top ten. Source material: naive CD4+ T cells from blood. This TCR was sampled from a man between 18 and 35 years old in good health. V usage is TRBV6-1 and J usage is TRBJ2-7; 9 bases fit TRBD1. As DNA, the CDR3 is TGTGCCAGCAGGGACAGGGGTAGCTCCTACGAGCAGTACTTC. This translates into CASRDRGSSYEQYF.